These T cell receptor beta chains were read from a single sample in a study of monozygotic twins with inflammatory bowel disease. No DNA is given; TCRdb re-called the 5' RACE reads and lists each CDR3 protein once. The table lists about 150,000 distinct CDR3 sequences. Material: blood. Receptor source: a human donor with ulcerative colitis or Crohn's disease, or a healthy co-twin of an affected twin (not recorded which). Both conserved end residues are part of each CDR3. Fields, in order: V gene, J gene, CDR3 length, CDR3 protein.

V gene: TRBV7-2; J gene: TRBJ2-3; CDR3 length: 16; CDR3 protein: CASSFLGGDLTDTQYF
V gene: TRBV29-1; J gene: TRBJ2-3; CDR3 length: 15; CDR3 protein: CSVTQVGGSTDTQYF
V gene: TRBV28; J gene: TRBJ2-3; CDR3 length: 16; CDR3 protein: CASTFPGGGQADTQYF
V gene: TRBV7-3; J gene: TRBJ1-1; CDR3 length: 12; CDR3 protein: CASSSDGGEAFF
V gene: TRBV5-4; J gene: TRBJ2-4; CDR3 length: 16; CDR3 protein: CASSPGQGARVNIQYF
V gene: TRBV3-1; J gene: TRBJ2-7; CDR3 length: 13; CDR3 protein: CASSGPRKGEQYF
V gene: TRBV4-3; J gene: TRBJ1-2; CDR3 length: 18; CDR3 protein: CASSQEGRSLLTLYGYTF
V gene: TRBV29-1; J gene: TRBJ1-2; CDR3 length: 12; CDR3 protein: CSVPQGLYGYTF
V gene: TRBV5-4; J gene: TRBJ1-2; CDR3 length: 14; CDR3 protein: CASSASPINYGYTF
V gene: TRBV4-1; J gene: TRBJ2-2; CDR3 length: 18; CDR3 protein: CASSQDAIAGGGTGELFF
V gene: TRBV6-2/TRBV6-3; J gene: TRBJ1-1; CDR3 length: 17; CDR3 protein: CASSYSGTAALNTEAFF
V gene: TRBV5-1; J gene: TRBJ2-7; CDR3 length: 14; CDR3 protein: CASSLDGRAREQYF
V gene: TRBV7-9; J gene: TRBJ1-1; CDR3 length: 15; CDR3 protein: CASSFPRGPNTEAFF
V gene: TRBV7-9; J gene: TRBJ1-1; CDR3 length: 14; CDR3 protein: CASSLQGANTEAFF
V gene: TRBV7-7; J gene: TRBJ2-5; CDR3 length: 15; CDR3 protein: CASSLGTSGRETQYF
V gene: TRBV3-1; J gene: TRBJ2-7; CDR3 length: 15; CDR3 protein: CASSQDQQGFFEQYF
V gene: TRBV12-3/TRBV12-4; J gene: TRBJ2-1; CDR3 length: 19; CDR3 protein: CASSSGTGLAGSSYNEQFF
V gene: TRBV5-1; J gene: TRBJ1-1; CDR3 length: 18; CDR3 protein: CASSLRPTRDRGNTEAFF
V gene: TRBV7-3; J gene: TRBJ2-2; CDR3 length: 16; CDR3 protein: CASSDRTRDFTGELFF
V gene: TRBV9; J gene: TRBJ1-6; CDR3 length: 16; CDR3 protein: CASSPDRTGWNSPLHF
V gene: TRBV5-8; J gene: TRBJ1-5; CDR3 length: 15; CDR3 protein: CASSYTGGGNQPQHF
V gene: TRBV28; J gene: TRBJ1-2; CDR3 length: 14; CDR3 protein: CASSPGPTIYGYTF
V gene: TRBV25-1; J gene: TRBJ2-5; CDR3 length: 15; CDR3 protein: CASSEGLAGQETQYF
V gene: TRBV2; J gene: TRBJ2-7; CDR3 length: 13; CDR3 protein: CASSEASRYEQYF
V gene: TRBV7-3; J gene: TRBJ2-2; CDR3 length: 21; CDR3 protein: CASSLIGQTSTGLMNTGELFF
V gene: TRBV6-1; J gene: TRBJ2-6; CDR3 length: 17; CDR3 protein: CASSGLAGEAGANVLTF
V gene: TRBV5-1; J gene: TRBJ2-5; CDR3 length: 14; CDR3 protein: CASSPGLAGEAQYF
V gene: TRBV5-1; J gene: TRBJ2-1; CDR3 length: 14; CDR3 protein: CASSLARGLVEQFF
V gene: TRBV11-2; J gene: TRBJ2-1; CDR3 length: 18; CDR3 protein: CASARQRLADVSYNEQFF
V gene: TRBV5-4; J gene: TRBJ2-3; CDR3 length: 17; CDR3 protein: CASSPRTVATPTDTQYF
V gene: TRBV12-3/TRBV12-4; J gene: TRBJ2-7; CDR3 length: 13; CDR3 protein: CASRETGVYEQYF
V gene: TRBV9; J gene: TRBJ1-2; CDR3 length: 13; CDR3 protein: CASSQGFGYGYTF
V gene: TRBV30; J gene: TRBJ2-7; CDR3 length: 13; CDR3 protein: CAWNRLAAYEQYF
V gene: TRBV4-3; J gene: TRBJ2-1; CDR3 length: 13; CDR3 protein: CASSQDAPNEQFF
V gene: TRBV30; J gene: TRBJ2-7; CDR3 length: 14; CDR3 protein: CAWTVAGFAYEQYF
V gene: TRBV20-1; J gene: TRBJ2-5; CDR3 length: 15; CDR3 protein: CSAGTTRRDKETQYF
V gene: TRBV28; J gene: TRBJ2-1; CDR3 length: 14; CDR3 protein: CASSLRTPYNEQFF
V gene: TRBV5-1; J gene: TRBJ2-2; CDR3 length: 15; CDR3 protein: CASSIRDAAWGELFF
V gene: TRBV7-9; J gene: TRBJ1-2; CDR3 length: 16; CDR3 protein: CASSLLRAASSEGYTF
V gene: TRBV28; J gene: TRBJ2-3; CDR3 length: 12; CDR3 protein: CASSSGRDTQYF
V gene: TRBV6-1; J gene: TRBJ2-1; CDR3 length: 14; CDR3 protein: CASSADRRRDEQFF
V gene: TRBV5-1; J gene: TRBJ2-2; CDR3 length: 13; CDR3 protein: CASSLRTAPELFF
V gene: TRBV19; J gene: TRBJ2-1; CDR3 length: 11; CDR3 protein: CASSRTNEQFF
V gene: TRBV29-1; J gene: TRBJ1-2; CDR3 length: 13; CDR3 protein: CSVEQNSFYGYTF
V gene: TRBV3-1; J gene: TRBJ1-2; CDR3 length: 13; CDR3 protein: CASSHRTPEGYTF
V gene: TRBV20-1; J gene: TRBJ2-7; CDR3 length: 15; CDR3 protein: CSAERPGQGSYEQYF